The clone carrying this TCR beta chain has more than one count but fewer than ten. This sample is drawn from a study of shared clonotypes between healthy human individuals. Study donors comprised healthy, HIV-negative adults devoid of recent acute infection or vaccination. Sequencing used immunoSEQ multiplex PCR; TCRdb keeps in-frame clones, though not all of them. The sample lists around 88,000 clones, about 70% seen once, with 50% in the top ten. Specimen: memory CD8+ T cells sorted from blood. This sample's subset: CD45RO+ cells pooled with CCR7-negative TemRA cells. This sequence was found in a man aged 25 to 40 in good health.

CDR3 residues: CASSPLTSEEQYF. In nucleotides, the CDR3 is TGTGCCAGCTCACCCCTGACTAGCGAGGAGCAGTACTTC. This chain connects TRBV18 to TRBJ2-7, with 8 bases fitting TRBD2. Germline CDR1 KGHSH, CDR2 LQKENI. This CDR3 has 13 residues. The ends lost 3 bases at V and 7 bases at J; junction bases unmatched: 5.